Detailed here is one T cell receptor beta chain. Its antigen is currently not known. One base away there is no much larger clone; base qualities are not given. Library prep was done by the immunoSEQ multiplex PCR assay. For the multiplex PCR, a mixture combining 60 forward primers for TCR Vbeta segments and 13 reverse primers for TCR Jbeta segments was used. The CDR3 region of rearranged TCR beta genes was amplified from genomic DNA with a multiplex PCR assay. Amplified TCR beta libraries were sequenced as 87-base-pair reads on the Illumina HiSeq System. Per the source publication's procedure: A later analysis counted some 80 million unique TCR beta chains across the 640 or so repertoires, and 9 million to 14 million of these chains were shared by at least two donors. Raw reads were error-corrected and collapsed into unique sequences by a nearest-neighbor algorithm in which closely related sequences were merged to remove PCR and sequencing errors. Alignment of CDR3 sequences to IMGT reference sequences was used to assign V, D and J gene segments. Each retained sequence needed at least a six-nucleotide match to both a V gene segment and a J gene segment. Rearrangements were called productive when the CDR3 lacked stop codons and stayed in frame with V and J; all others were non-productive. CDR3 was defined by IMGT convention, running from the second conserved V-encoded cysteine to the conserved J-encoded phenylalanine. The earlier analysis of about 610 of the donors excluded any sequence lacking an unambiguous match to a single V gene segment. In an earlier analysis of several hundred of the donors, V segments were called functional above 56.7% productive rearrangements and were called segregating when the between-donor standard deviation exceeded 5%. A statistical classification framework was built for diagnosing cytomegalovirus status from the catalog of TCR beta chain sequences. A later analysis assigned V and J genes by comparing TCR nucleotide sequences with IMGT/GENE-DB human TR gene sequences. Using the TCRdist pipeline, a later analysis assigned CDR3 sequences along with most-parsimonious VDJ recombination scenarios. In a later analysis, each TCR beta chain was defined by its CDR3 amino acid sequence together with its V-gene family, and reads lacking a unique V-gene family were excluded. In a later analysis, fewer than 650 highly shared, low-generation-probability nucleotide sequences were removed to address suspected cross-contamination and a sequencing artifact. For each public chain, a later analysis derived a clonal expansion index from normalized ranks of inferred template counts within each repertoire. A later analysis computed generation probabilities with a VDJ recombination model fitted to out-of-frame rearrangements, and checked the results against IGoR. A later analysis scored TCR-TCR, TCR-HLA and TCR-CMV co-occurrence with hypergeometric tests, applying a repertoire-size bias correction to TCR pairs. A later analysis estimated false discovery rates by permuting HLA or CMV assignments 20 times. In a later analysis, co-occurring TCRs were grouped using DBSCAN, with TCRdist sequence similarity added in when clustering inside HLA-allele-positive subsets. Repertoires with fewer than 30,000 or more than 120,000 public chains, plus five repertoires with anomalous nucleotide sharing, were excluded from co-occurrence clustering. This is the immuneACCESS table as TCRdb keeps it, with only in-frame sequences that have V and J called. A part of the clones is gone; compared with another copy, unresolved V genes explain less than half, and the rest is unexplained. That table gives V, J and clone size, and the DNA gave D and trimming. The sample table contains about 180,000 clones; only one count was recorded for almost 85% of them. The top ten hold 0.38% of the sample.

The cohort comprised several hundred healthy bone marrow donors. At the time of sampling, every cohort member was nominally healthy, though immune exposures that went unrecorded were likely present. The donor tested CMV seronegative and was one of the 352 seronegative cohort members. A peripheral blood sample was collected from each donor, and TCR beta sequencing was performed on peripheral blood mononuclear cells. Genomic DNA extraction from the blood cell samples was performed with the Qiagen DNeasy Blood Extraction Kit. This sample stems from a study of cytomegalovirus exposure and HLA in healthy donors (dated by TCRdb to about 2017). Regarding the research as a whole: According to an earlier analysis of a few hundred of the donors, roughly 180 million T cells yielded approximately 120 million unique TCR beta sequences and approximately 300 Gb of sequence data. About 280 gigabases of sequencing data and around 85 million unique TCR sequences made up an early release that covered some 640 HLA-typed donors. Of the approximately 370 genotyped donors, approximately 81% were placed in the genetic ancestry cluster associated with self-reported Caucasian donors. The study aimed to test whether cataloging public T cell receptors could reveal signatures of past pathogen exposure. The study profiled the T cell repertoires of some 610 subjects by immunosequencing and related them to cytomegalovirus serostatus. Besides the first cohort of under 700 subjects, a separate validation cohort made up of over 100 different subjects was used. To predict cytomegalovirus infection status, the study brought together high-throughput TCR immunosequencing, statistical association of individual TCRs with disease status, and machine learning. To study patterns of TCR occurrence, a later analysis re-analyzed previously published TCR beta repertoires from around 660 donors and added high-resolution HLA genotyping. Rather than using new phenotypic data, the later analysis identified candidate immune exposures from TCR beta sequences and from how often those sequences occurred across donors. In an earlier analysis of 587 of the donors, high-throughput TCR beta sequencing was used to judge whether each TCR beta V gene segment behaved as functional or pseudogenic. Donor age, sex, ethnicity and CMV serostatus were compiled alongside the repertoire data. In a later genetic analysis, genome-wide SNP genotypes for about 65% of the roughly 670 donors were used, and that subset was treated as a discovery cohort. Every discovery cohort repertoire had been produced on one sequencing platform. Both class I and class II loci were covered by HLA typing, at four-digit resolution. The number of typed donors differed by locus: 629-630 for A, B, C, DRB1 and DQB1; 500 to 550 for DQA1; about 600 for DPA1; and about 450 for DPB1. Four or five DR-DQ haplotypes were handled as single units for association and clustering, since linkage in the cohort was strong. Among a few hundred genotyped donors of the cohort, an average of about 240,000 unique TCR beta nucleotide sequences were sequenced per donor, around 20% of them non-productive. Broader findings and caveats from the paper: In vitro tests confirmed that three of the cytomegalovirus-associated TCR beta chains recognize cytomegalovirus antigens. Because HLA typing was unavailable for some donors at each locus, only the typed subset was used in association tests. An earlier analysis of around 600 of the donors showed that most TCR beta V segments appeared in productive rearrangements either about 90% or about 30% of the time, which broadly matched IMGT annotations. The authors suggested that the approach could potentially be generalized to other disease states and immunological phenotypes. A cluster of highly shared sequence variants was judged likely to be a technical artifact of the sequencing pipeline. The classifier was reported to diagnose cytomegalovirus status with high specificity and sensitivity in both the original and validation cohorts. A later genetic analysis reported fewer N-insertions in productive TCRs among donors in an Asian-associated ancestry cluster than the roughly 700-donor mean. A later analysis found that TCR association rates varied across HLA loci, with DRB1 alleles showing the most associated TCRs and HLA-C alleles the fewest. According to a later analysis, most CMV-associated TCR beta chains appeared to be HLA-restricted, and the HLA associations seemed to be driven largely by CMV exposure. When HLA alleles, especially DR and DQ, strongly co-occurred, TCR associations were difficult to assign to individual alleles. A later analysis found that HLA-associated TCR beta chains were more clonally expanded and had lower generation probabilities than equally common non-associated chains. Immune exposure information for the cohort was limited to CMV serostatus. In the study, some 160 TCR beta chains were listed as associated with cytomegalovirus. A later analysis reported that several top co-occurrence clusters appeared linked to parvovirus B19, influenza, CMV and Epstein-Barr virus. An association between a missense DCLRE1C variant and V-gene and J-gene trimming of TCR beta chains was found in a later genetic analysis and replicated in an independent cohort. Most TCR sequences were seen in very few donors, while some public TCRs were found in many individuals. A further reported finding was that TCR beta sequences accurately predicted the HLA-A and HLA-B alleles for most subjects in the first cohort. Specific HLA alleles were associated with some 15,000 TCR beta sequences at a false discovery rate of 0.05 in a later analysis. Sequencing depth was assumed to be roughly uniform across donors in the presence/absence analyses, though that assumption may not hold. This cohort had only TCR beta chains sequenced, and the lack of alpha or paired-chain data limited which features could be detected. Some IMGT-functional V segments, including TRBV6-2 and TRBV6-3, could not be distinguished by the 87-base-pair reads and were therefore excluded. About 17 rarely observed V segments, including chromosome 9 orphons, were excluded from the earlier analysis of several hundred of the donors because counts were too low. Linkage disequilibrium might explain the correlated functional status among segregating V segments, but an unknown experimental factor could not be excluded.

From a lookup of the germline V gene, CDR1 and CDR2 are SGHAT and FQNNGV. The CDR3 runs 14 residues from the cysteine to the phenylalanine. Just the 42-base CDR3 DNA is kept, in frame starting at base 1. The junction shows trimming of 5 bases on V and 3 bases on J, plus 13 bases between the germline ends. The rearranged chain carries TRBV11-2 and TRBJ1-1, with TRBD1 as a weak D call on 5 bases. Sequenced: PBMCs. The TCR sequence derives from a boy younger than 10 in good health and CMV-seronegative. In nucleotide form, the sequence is TGTGCCAGCAGCGCAGGGCGGGGGGACACTGAAGCTTTCTTT. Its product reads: CASSAGRGDTEAFF. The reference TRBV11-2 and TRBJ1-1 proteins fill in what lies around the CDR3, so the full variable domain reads EAGVAQSPRYKIIEKRQSVAFWCNPISGHATLYWYQQILGQGPKLLIQFQNNGVVDDSQLPKDRFSAERLKGVDSTLKIQPAKLEDSAVYLCASSAGRGDTEAFFGQGTRLTVV.